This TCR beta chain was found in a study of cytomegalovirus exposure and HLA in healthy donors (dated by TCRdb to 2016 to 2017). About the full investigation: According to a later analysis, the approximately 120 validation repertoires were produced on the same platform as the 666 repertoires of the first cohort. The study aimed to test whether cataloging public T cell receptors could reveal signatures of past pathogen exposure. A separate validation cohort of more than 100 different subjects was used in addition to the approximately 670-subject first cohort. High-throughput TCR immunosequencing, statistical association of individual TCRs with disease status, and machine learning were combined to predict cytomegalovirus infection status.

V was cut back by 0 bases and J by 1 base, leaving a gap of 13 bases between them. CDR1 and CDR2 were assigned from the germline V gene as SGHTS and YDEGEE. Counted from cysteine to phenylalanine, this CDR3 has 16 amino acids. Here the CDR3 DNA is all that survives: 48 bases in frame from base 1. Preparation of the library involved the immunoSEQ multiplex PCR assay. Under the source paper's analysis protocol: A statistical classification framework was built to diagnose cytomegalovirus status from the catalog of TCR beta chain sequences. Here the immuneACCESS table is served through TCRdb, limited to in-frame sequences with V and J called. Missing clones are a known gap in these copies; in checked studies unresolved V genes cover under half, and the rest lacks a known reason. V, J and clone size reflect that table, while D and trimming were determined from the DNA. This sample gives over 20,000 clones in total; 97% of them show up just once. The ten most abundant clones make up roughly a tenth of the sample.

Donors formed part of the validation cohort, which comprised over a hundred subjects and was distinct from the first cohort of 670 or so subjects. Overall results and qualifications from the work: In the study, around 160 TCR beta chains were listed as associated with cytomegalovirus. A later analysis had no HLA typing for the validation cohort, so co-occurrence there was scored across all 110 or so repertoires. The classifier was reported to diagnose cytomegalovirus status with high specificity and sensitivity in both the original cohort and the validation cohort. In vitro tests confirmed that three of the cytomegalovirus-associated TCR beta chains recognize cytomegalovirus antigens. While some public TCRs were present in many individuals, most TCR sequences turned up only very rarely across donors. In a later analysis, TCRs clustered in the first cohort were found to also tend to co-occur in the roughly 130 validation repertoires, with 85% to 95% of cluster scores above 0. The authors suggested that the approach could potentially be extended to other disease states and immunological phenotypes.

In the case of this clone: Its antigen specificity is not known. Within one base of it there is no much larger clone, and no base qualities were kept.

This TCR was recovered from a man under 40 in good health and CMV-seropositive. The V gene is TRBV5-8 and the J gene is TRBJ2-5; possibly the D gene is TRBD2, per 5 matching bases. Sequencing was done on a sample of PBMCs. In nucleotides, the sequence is TGTGCCAGCAGCTTGGCCCTGGCGGGCCTCCAAGAGACCCAGTACTTC. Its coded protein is CASSLALAGLQETQYF. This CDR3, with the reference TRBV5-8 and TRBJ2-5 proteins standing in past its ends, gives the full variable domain EAGVTQSPTHLIKTRGQQATLRCSPISGHTSVYWYQQALGLGLQFLLWYDEGEERNRGNFPPRFSGRQFPNYSSELNVNALELEDSALYLCASSLALAGLQETQYFGPGTRLLVL.